This entry concerns a single T cell receptor beta chain. The data belong to a study of blood T cell repertoires in COVID-19. Across the study: Samples representing acute and convalescent COVID-19 were sourced from the United States, Italy and Spain.

Original data processing: Using reference gene primer amplification, nucleated cell counts were estimated. The table came from immunoSEQ multiplex PCR; TCRdb's copy has only in-frame clones and leaves some out. That table supplies the V and J calls and clone size; D and trimming were determined from the DNA. The table records some 62,000 clones, roughly four fifths of them present only once. V lost 6 bases, J lost 1 base, and 3 bases stayed unmatched. This CDR3 has 14 residues. The germline V gene encodes CDR1 SGHTA and CDR2 FQGTGA. Sequenced input: peripheral blood. The sequence came from a man between 60 and 75 years old with acute or convalescent COVID-19. This chain links TRBV7-3 with TRBJ2-4, with 7 bases identical to TRBD2. CDR3 nucleotide sequence: TGTGCCAGCAGTAAGGGAGGGGCCAAAAACATTCAGTACTTC. It yields the protein CASSKGGAKNIQYF.